This entry lists 11 T cell receptor beta chains sequenced from one sample in a study of a mutant IDH1 vaccine in newly diagnosed glioma. Using immunoSEQ multiplex PCR, the repertoire was profiled, and TCRdb retains in-frame clones only, with some absent. Here the sample spans about 50,000 clones, approximately 78% being singletons. The antigens of these receptors remain unknown. Time point indicated: week 5, during vaccination. With topical imiquimod, each dose of the vaccine consisted of 300 ug of mutant IDH1 20-mer peptide. Sequenced here: PBMCs, sampled from a glioma patient whose treatment included an IDH1 peptide vaccine. These receptors all come from a man aged 45 to 65 with glioma.

This clone has a single count. This chain links TRBV5-1 with TRBJ2-5, with D possibly matching TRBD1 (5 bases). Trimming cost V 4 bases and J 5 bases, with 12 bases left between them. The CDR3 has 13 residues. Germline CDR1 is SGHRS and CDR2 is YFSETQ. In DNA form, the CDR3 reads TGCGCCAGCAGCAGTCAGGGTTCGGAGACCCAGTACTTC. This gives the protein CASSSQGSETQYF.

The chain recombines TRBV11-2 with TRBJ2-7; 7 nucleotides match TRBD1. Germline lookup yields CDR1 SGHAT and CDR2 FQNNGV. V shed 6 bases and J 6 bases; nucleotides not matched to a gene: 11. The CDR3 sequence is 14 residues long. In DNA, the CDR3 is TGTGCCAGCAGGCCGGGACAGTCGTATGTCGAGCAGTACTTC. It is translated as CASRPGQSYVEQYF.

The chain couples TRBV5-8 to TRBJ2-5; the match to TRBD1 covers 8 bases. This CDR3 spans 14 amino acids. The V gene's germline CDR1 is SGHTS and CDR2 YDEGEE. V was clipped by 3 bases and J by 1 base; unmatched bases: 2. CDR3 nucleotides: TGTGCCAGCAGCTCGGACAGGGTCCAAGAGACCCAGTACTTC. It encodes CASSSDRVQETQYF.

In the case of this clone: One end of the junction is discordant with germline, which a read error may explain. J is TRBJ2-7 and V is TRBV5-1; 9 bases match TRBD1. This CDR3 contains 14 residues. CDR1 and CDR2 (germline): SGHRS, YFSETQ. The CDR3 DNA reads as TGCGCCAGCAGCTCCGGACAGGGGTCCTTCGAGCAGTACTTC. The encoded protein is CASSSGQGSFEQYF.

The J gene is TRBJ2-1, the V gene TRBV4-2; TRBD1 might be the D (6 bases). This CDR3 is built from 17 residues. V was pared by 0 bases and J by 0 bases, with 12 bases between. Germline values: CDR1 LGHNA, CDR2 YNFKEQ. The CDR3: CASSQETGSPSYNEQFF. CDR3 coding DNA: TGTGCCAGCAGCCAAGAAACAGGGAGTCCCTCCTACAATGAGCAGTTCTTC.

J is TRBJ2-2 and V is TRBV5-1, with TRBD1 as a possible D gene (6 bases). Germline V CDR1 and CDR2: SGHRS, YFSETQ. The germline V and J ends were trimmed by 3 bases and 0 bases, with 9 bases remaining between them. This CDR3 comprises 15 residues. The CDR3 region is CASSSGTPNTGELFF. The CDR3 region has the DNA TGCGCCAGCAGCTCTGGGACACCGAACACCGGGGAGCTGTTTTTT.

The rearrangement uses TRBV4-1 and TRBJ2-3, with 10 bases fitting TRBD2. CDR3 length equals 15 residues. CDR1 and CDR2 from the germline V gene are MGHRA and YSYEKL. J was trimmed by 4 bases and V by 5 bases; bases with no gene match: 6. CDR3 sequence reads: CASSDQRGGSDTQYF. The DNA for the CDR3 is TGCGCCAGCAGCGACCAGCGGGGGGGGTCAGATACGCAGTATTTT.

This clone was observed once. The genes are TRBV30 and TRBJ1-1, with D possibly matching TRBD1 (6 bases). CDR3 length equals 13 residues. The germline V gene has CDR1 GTSNPN and CDR2 SVGIG (reference sequence). The CDR3 sequence is CASRGAMNTEAFF. Here the CDR3 DNA reads TGTGCTTCTCGGGGGGCAATGAACACTGAAGCTTTCTTT.

V usage is TRBV27 and J usage is TRBJ2-7, with D possibly matching TRBD1 (5 bases). The CDR3 extends over 13 amino acids. From germline, CDR1 is MNHEY and CDR2 SMNVEV (reference sequence). V was shortened by 11 bases and J by 0 bases, with 14 bases between the two germline ends. CDR3 sequence reads: CASAGKSSYEQYF. The CDR3 coding sequence is TGTGCCTCCGCAGGGAAGAGCTCCTACGAGCAGTACTTC.

This clone was counted a single time. The gene calls are TRBV19 and TRBJ1-1; D gene ambiguous. Germline values: CDR1 LNHDA, CDR2 SQIVND (reference sequence). Trimming took 4 bases from V and 4 from J, leaving 10 bases between them. This CDR3 comprises 13 residues. The CDR3 DNA sequence: TGTGCCAGTAGTACAGGAGTCGGCACTGAAGCTTTCTTT. It is translated as CASSTGVGTEAFF.

The chain couples TRBV6-5 to TRBJ1-4; 8 nucleotides align to TRBD1. V was pared by 5 bases and J by 4 bases, with 3 bases of the junction left unmatched. The CDR3 contains 14 residues. Looked up from germline, CDR1 is MNHEY and CDR2 is SVGAGI. In DNA, the CDR3 is TGTGCCAGCAGTAAACAGGGGGATAATGAAAAACTGTTTTTT. It yields the protein CASSKQGDNEKLFF.